The 20 T cell receptor beta chains below were found in one sample sequenced in a study of molecular identifiers for immune sequencing clone quantification. TCRdb re-called the PCR reads with MiXCR, one entry per CDR3 protein. The sample lists more than 450,000 distinct CDR3 sequences, around 21% occurring once. The sequenced material came from naive CD8+ T cells from blood, with Jurkat cell RNA spiked in. Documented subset: FACS-sorted CD8+CD4-CCR7+CD45RA+ naive T cells. Receptors originate from a human donor in good health. Some libraries in this study had Jurkat cell RNA spiked in.

This clonotype was found once. Relative to the germline gene, one junction end is altered; a read error may explain this. The chain is built from TRBV5-1 and TRBJ2-1; TRBD2 agrees at 9 bases. Per germline, CDR1 SGHRS and CDR2 YFSETQ. This CDR3 region has 15 residues. CDR3 coding DNA: TGCGCCAGCAGCTTGGCAGCGGGGGGCGACAATGAGCAGTCCTTC. Translating gives CASSLAAGGDNEQSF.

This clonotype was counted a few times. V and J are TRBV14 and TRBJ2-1; D perhaps matches TRBD1 (6 bases). The CDR3 is 17 amino acids. Germline assignment: CDR1 SGHDN and CDR2 FVKESK. Trimming stripped 0 bases from V and 4 bases from J, with 16 bases between. CDR3 DNA sequence: TGTGCCAGCAGCCAAGAACCGGTTATCCAGGGGTACAATGAGCAGTTCTTC. This gives the protein CASSQEPVIQGYNEQFF. Based on the CDR3 plus reference TRBV14 and TRBJ2-1, the full variable domain is EAGVTQFPSHSVIEKGQTVTLRCDPISGHDNLYWYRRVMGKEIKFLLHFVKESKQDESGMPNNRFLAERTGGTYSTLKVQPAELEDSGVYFCASSQEPVIQGYNEQFFGPGTRLTVL.

The rearrangement links TRBV28 to TRBJ1-6; no clear D. Trimming stripped 1 base from V and 6 bases from J, with 4 bases between. This CDR3 is 13 amino acids long. CDR1 and CDR2 from the germline V gene are MDHEN and SYDVKM. CDR3 loop: CASSLYINSPLHF. The CDR3 nucleotides are TGTGCCAGCAGTTTATATATTAATTCACCCCTCCACTTT.

This clonotype has at least ten counts. The chain combines TRBV5-1 with TRBJ2-7; possible D gene TRBD2, 6 bases. Germline CDR1 reads SGHRS; CDR2 reads YFSETQ. The CDR3 covers 16 residues. Trimming pared 4 bases from V and 4 bases from J, leaving 21 bases between. CDR3 nucleotide sequence: TGCGCCAGCAGCCCATACCCCGGGGGAAGTTCTTACGAGCAGTACTTC. Its protein product is CASSPYPGGSSYEQYF.

V usage is TRBV4-3 and J usage is TRBJ2-1; tentatively, D is TRBD1 (5 bases). Germline V gene sequence: CDR1 LGHNA, CDR2 YSLEER. This CDR3 region has 17 residues. V was clipped by 0 bases and J by 3 bases, with 15 bases between them. CDR3: CASSQDERGQHYNEQFF. CDR3 coding DNA: TGCGCCAGCAGCCAAGATGAAAGGGGTCAACACTACAATGAGCAGTTCTTC.

Comment on this clonotype: Germline is not matched at one junction end, which may reflect a read error. The gene calls are TRBV11-2 and TRBJ1-1; 7 nucleotides line up with TRBD1. Germline V gene lookup returns CDR1 SGHAT and CDR2 FQNNGV. The CDR3 contains 13 residues. The CDR3 protein is CASSLGQSLEAIF. The CDR3 coding sequence is TGTGCCAGCAGCTTGGGACAGTCACTTGAAGCTATCTTT.

Worth noting for this clonotype: A much larger clone differs by one base, so this may be a read error. V usage is TRBV7-9 and J usage is TRBJ2-5; TRBD1 might be the D (6 bases). This CDR3 is 15 amino acids long. The germline V gene encodes CDR1 SEHNR and CDR2 FQNEAQ (reference sequence). V was shortened by 5 bases and J by 9 bases, with 22 bases between the two germline ends. CDR3 sequence (DNA): TGTGCCAGCAGCGGTCGGGACACCCATCTCGAGGCCCAGTACTTC. Translation: CASSGRDTHLEAQYF.

Details on this clonotype: Just one base apart from a much larger clone, this may be a read error. This chain connects TRBV14 to TRBJ2-7; perhaps TRBD2 as D (6 bases). The CDR3 spans 15 residues. V dropped 4 bases and J dropped 3 bases, with 16 bases sitting between them. Germline CDR1 reads SGHDN; CDR2 reads FVKESK. For the CDR3, the DNA is TGTGCCAGCAGCCCCTCACAGCGGGTGATCTACGAGCAGTACTTC. Translation: CASSPSQRVIYEQYF.

This clonotype was seen many times. The rearrangement joins TRBV30 to TRBJ2-3; D is undetermined. Germline V lookup: CDR1 GTSNPN, CDR2 SVGIG (reference sequence). The CDR3 is made up of 13 amino acids. The V end was cut by 1 base, the J end by 3 bases, with 8 bases between. Here the CDR3 DNA reads TGTGCCTGGAGTGCCTACGGGACAGATACGCAGTATTTT. Translated: CAWSAYGTDTQYF.

This sequence joins TRBV29-1 and TRBJ2-7; perhaps TRBD1 as D (8 bases). The germline V gene encodes CDR1 SQVTM and CDR2 ANQGSEA. The CDR3 consists of 16 residues. Trimming removed 2 bases from V and 2 bases from J, with 19 bases in between. The CDR3 bases are TGCAGCGTTGAAATCAGGACAGGGACTATCCCCTACGAGCAGTACTTC. Translation gives CSVEIRTGTIPYEQYF.

The genes are TRBV20-1 and TRBJ2-1; TRBD2 matches at 9 bases. Unmatched junction bases numbered 1, after V lost 0 bases and J lost 7 bases. The CDR3 sequence is 13 residues long. Germline V lookup: CDR1 DFQATT, CDR2 SNEGSKA (reference sequence). The CDR3 DNA reads TGCAGTGCTAGAGATCTAGCGGGGAATGAGCAGTTCTTC. Its translation: CSARDLAGNEQFF.

This clonotype showed up just a few times. J is TRBJ2-7 and V is TRBV16, with D unresolved. Germline CDR1 reads KGHSY; CDR2 reads FQNENV. The germline V and J ends were trimmed by 7 bases and 2 bases, with 12 bases remaining between them. The CDR3 is 13 amino acids. CDR3 in amino acids: CASTYSVTYEQYF. In nucleotides, the CDR3 is TGTGCCAGCACCTACAGTGTGACCTACGAGCAGTACTTC.

The sample holds many counts of this clonotype. The chain couples TRBV4-3 to TRBJ2-7; D gene uncertain. Germline assignment: CDR1 LGHNA and CDR2 YSLEER. This CDR3 region has 16 residues. V was pared by 0 bases and J by 2 bases, with 14 bases between. The CDR3: CASSQEWAGAAYEQYF. In DNA, the CDR3 is TGCGCCAGCAGCCAAGAATGGGCAGGCGCGGCCTACGAGCAGTACTTC.

In this sample, this clonotype turned up a few times. V usage is TRBV7-2 and J usage is TRBJ2-5; perhaps D is TRBD1 or TRBD2 (6 bases each). CDR3 length: 15 amino acids. V dropped 2 bases and J dropped 2 bases, with 12 bases sitting between them. The V gene's germline CDR1 is SGHTA and CDR2 FQGNSA. The CDR3 protein is CASSLLGGTQETQYF. CDR3 sequence (DNA): TGTGCCAGCAGCTTACTGGGCGGGACACAAGAGACCCAGTACTTC.

This clonotype showed up many times. The J gene is TRBJ1-5, the V gene TRBV5-6, with D uncertain. The CDR3 has 14 amino acids. With 0 bases removed from V and 4 bases from J, the gap between germline ends came to 8 bases. Germline V CDR1 and CDR2: SGHDT, YYEEEE. For the CDR3, the DNA is TGTGCCAGCAGCTTGGCGGCAGCGAATCAGCCCCAGCATTTT. This translates into CASSLAAANQPQHF.

This clonotype was detected once. This could be a read error, since a much larger clone is one nucleotide away. The chain is built from TRBV7-8 and TRBJ1-1; no firm D call. This CDR3 contains 14 residues. The V end lost 1 base, the J end lost 3 bases, and 9 bases lay between the germline ends. Germline V CDR1 and CDR2: SGHVS, FQNEAQ. In DNA, the CDR3 is TGTGCCAGCAGCTTAGGGGTCAAGGACACTGAAGCTTTCTTT. Amino acids: CASSLGVKDTEAFF.

This clonotype was observed at least ten times. The CDR3, as DNA: TGTGCCAGCAATCCGGGGGCCAGAGTGACTAGTCAGTATTTT. Translating it yields CASNPGARVTSQYF. This chain joins TRBV27 and TRBJ2-3; D might be TRBD1 or TRBD2, each matching 6 bases. The germline V gene has CDR1 MNHEY and CDR2 SMNVEV (reference sequence). This CDR3 region has 14 residues. V gave up 7 bases and J gave up 12 bases, with 23 bases separating them.

V usage is TRBV29-1 and J usage is TRBJ1-2; a weak D match, TRBD1 (6 bases). Germline assignment: CDR1 SQVTM and CDR2 ANQGSEA. Trimming took off 6 bases at V and 8 bases at J, with 19 bases between the two ends. This CDR3 has 13 residues. In nucleotides, the CDR3 is TGCAGCGTATCAGGGGACGGCCCAAAGGGCTACACCTTC. It encodes CSVSGDGPKGYTF. Complete variable domain (other parts from reference TRBV29-1 and TRBJ1-2): SAVISQKPSRDICQRGTSLTIQCQVDSQVTMMFWYRQQPGQSLTLIATANQGSEATYESGFVIDKFPISRPNLTFSTLTVSNMSPEDSSIYLCSVSGDGPKGYTFGSGTRLTVV.

Note on this clonotype: The junction does not match germline at one end; this may be a read error. The chain joins TRBV18 to TRBJ2-7, with 11 positions matching TRBD2. There are 15 residues in the CDR3. The germline V gene has CDR1 KGHSH and CDR2 LQKENI. CDR3 in DNA: TGTGCCAGCTCACCACCCGGGACTAGCGGTTACGGGCAGTACTTC. Encoded protein: CASSPPGTSGYGQYF.

The CDR3 here is CASSYGVFYTF. The CDR3 bases are TGTGCCAGCAGTTATGGTGTTTTCTACACCTTC. This rearrangement joins TRBV6-5 to TRBJ1-2; no firm D call. V lost 3 bases to trimming and J lost 10 bases, with 9 bases between them. Looked up from germline, CDR1 is MNHEY and CDR2 is SVGAGI. The CDR3 is made up of 11 amino acids.